This T cell receptor beta chain stems from a study of cytomegalovirus exposure and HLA in healthy donors. PCR primers comprised 60 Vbeta and 13 Jbeta primers. Repertoires were generated with immunoSEQ multiplex PCR, while TCRdb's copy carries only in-frame clones and drops some. The sample lists some 200,000 clones, about 80% occurring once. Sequencing was carried out using PBMCs. The receptor's source is a boy between 5 and 17 years old in good health and CMV-seronegative.

DNA of the CDR3: TGTGCCAGCAGCGGGGGACAGAAGAACACCGGGGAGCTGTTTTTT. Its translation: CASSGGQKNTGELFF. V is TRBV9 and J is TRBJ2-2; 7 bases are shared with TRBD1. V trimming: 3 bases; J trimming: 1 base; junction bases outside the gene matches: 3. Per germline, CDR1 SGDLS and CDR2 YYNGEE. The CDR3 covers 15 residues.